The 18 T cell receptor beta chains presented below share a single source sample, sequenced in a study of T cells in Graves' hyperthyroidism and ophthalmopathy. Template material for amplifying TCR beta CDR3 regions consisted of RNA transcripts. The HTBI primer set was used in a first-round RT-PCR of the TCR CDR3. Using its own MiXCR run on the multiplex PCR reads, TCRdb lists one record per CDR3 protein. The data contain about 640,000 distinct CDR3 sequences, just under 45% of them singletons. Sample: peripheral blood or thyroid tissue (not recorded which). These receptors all come from an adult man with Graves' disease, either hyperthyroidism or ophthalmopathy (not recorded which).

This clonotype was detected a few times. The chain uses TRBV2 and TRBJ1-5; tentatively, D is TRBD1 (5 bases). Trimming shortened V by 2 bases and J by 5 bases, and 10 bases separated the two germline ends. CDR1 and CDR2 from the germline V gene are SNHLY and FYNNEI. The CDR3 runs 14 residues. The CDR3 protein is CASSELDTHQPQHF. DNA of the CDR3: TGTGCCAGCAGTGAACTGGACACTCATCAGCCCCAGCATTTT. The entire variable domain, with the rest obtained from reference TRBV2 and TRBJ1-5, is as follows: EPEVTQTPSHQVTQMGQEVILRCVPISNHLYFYWYRQILGQKVEFLVSFYNNEISEKSEIFDDQFSVERPDGSNFTLKIRSTKLEDSAMYFCASSELDTHQPQHFGDGTRLSIL.

The chain joins TRBV29-1 to TRBJ1-5, with TRBD1 matching 7 bases. V dropped 8 bases and J dropped 7; count of bases not matched to a gene: 17. Germline lookup yields CDR1 SQVTM and CDR2 ANQGSEA. CDR3 length: 15 amino acids. The CDR3 spells CSLVSGTALGQPQHF. CDR3 nucleotides: TGCAGCTTAGTTAGCGGGACAGCCCTCGGACAGCCCCAGCATTTT.

This clonotype occurred a few times. Being one base from a much bigger clone, this may be a read error. The CDR3 sequence is CSVLTTSYGYTF. CDR3 nucleotides: TGCAGCGTCCTGACTACTTCCTATGGCTACACCTTC. The chain recombines TRBV29-1 with TRBJ1-2; D unclear. CDR1 and CDR2 (germline): SQVTM, ANQGSEA. The CDR3 is 12 amino acids. The V end lost 6 bases, the J end lost 4 bases, and 12 bases lay between the germline ends.

This clonotype was observed at least ten times. The CDR3 here is CASSVGTGAYEQYF. CDR3 bases: TGTGCCAGCAGCGTAGGGACAGGGGCCTACGAGCAGTACTTC. This chain uses TRBV9 with TRBJ2-7, with TRBD1 matching over 9 bases. This CDR3 has 14 residues. The germline gives CDR1 SGDLS, CDR2 YYNGEE. Trimming took 0 bases from V and 2 from J; bases not matched to a gene: 0.

Note on this clonotype: Given a much more abundant clone one base away, this may be a read error. The chain joins TRBV29-1 to TRBJ1-4, with D unclear. The germline V and J ends were trimmed by 4 bases and 8 bases, with 17 bases remaining between them. CDR1 SQVTM and CDR2 ANQGSEA come from the germline V gene. The CDR3 covers 14 residues. CDR3 sequence (DNA): TGCAGCGTTGGAGTGCAGGCTTCATACGAAAAACTGTTTTTT. Translating gives CSVGVQASYEKLFF.

This chain connects TRBV6-1 to TRBJ2-2; D unresolved. CDR1 MNHNS and CDR2 SASEGT come from the germline V gene. V gave up 4 bases and J gave up 0 bases, with 6 bases separating them. The CDR3 spans 14 residues. CDR3: CASSASTNTGELFF. The CDR3 nucleotides are TGTGCCAGCAGTGCATCAACGAACACCGGGGAGCTGTTTTTT.

The V gene is TRBV12-3 or TRBV12-4, the J gene TRBJ1-1, with 8 bases aligning to TRBD1. The CDR3 contains 14 residues. J was trimmed by 3 bases and V by 5 bases; bases with no gene match: 5. In DNA form, the CDR3 reads TGTGCCAGCAGTAAGACAGGGGAATACACTGAAGCTTTCTTT. Translated: CASSKTGEYTEAFF.

DNA for the CDR3: TGTGCCAGCAGTCCGGTCGGGGGCTACCAAGAGACCCAGTACTTC. This encodes CASSPVGGYQETQYF. The chain recombines TRBV25-1 with TRBJ2-5, with D perhaps being TRBD1 or TRBD2 (6 bases each). Germline assignment: CDR1 MGHDK and CDR2 SYGVNS. Trimming removed 5 bases from V and 0 bases from J, with 13 bases in between. The length of the CDR3 is 15 residues.

The chain joins TRBV20-1 to TRBJ2-2; 9 nucleotides agree with TRBD2. Trimming removed 6 bases from V and 6 bases from J; junction bases left unmatched: 8. The CDR3 has 14 residues. Germline V gene lookup returns CDR1 DFQATT and CDR2 SNEGSKA (reference sequence). The CDR3 spells CSALTSGAAGELFF. The CDR3, as DNA: TGCAGTGCCCTGACTAGCGGCGCGGCCGGGGAGCTGTTTTTT.

Note on this clonotype: In this CDR3 the conserved last residue, phenylalanine or tryptophan, is missing, so a read error is likely. The chain has TRBV7-2 and TRBJ1-2; no clear D gene. The CDR3 contains 13 residues. The germline V gene encodes CDR1 SGHTA and CDR2 FQGNSA. With 6 bases removed from V and 2 bases from J, the gap between germline ends came to 10 bases. The CDR3 region has the DNA TGTGCCAGCAGGCTGACTGTGAACTATGGCTACACCCTC. This encodes CASRLTVNYGYTL.

A note on this clonotype: A read error may explain this, as a much larger clone is one base away. This chain links TRBV6-1 with TRBJ1-5; D call uncertain. V dropped 7 bases and J dropped 7 bases, with 11 bases sitting between them. The CDR3 is 12 amino acids. The germline V gene has CDR1 MNHNS and CDR2 SASEGT. Written as DNA, the CDR3 is TGTGCCAGCACTGACACGGTCCAGCCCCAGCATTTT. Amino acids: CASTDTVQPQHF.

This chain uses TRBV7-2 with TRBJ2-7, with TRBD2 matching over 14 bases. Germline values: CDR1 SGHTA, CDR2 FQGNSA. The CDR3 length is 15 residues. The ends lost 7 bases at V and 4 bases at J; junction bases unmatched: 6. CDR3 amino acids: CASTGTSGGFYEQYF. The CDR3 DNA reads as TGTGCCAGCACCGGGACTAGCGGGGGATTTTACGAGCAGTACTTC.

This clonotype was seen more than once but under ten times. The CDR3 spells CASSYRTTGPREQYF. CDR3 coding DNA: TGTGCCAGCAGTTACCGGACGACGGGGCCTCGGGAGCAGTACTTC. The chain has TRBV6-5 and TRBJ2-7; possibly TRBD1 or TRBD2 for D (5 bases each). The CDR3 runs to 15 residues. The germline V and J ends were trimmed by 2 bases and 7 bases, with 18 bases remaining between them. The germline CDR1 and CDR2 sequences are MNHEY and SVGAGI.

The sample holds a few counts of this clonotype. V and J are TRBV7-8 and TRBJ1-5; 7 nucleotides agree with TRBD1. Germline lookup yields CDR1 SGHVS and CDR2 FQNEAQ. Trimming cost V 5 bases and J 6 bases; bases outside gene matches: 4. This CDR3 spans 13 amino acids. The CDR3 coding sequence is TGTGCCAGCAGCATAAACAGGGGTCAGCCCCAGCATTTT. Encoded protein: CASSINRGQPQHF.

The sample holds many counts of this clonotype. The rearrangement links TRBV9 to TRBJ1-4; tentatively, D is TRBD1 (6 bases). The CDR3 has 14 residues. V dropped 7 bases and J dropped 6 bases, with 16 bases sitting between them. From germline, CDR1 is SGDLS and CDR2 YYNGEE. The CDR3 is CASGKAGGDEKLFF. The CDR3 DNA sequence: TGTGCCAGCGGAAAGGCGGGGGGCGATGAAAAACTGTTTTTT.

This clonotype was observed at least ten times. V and J are TRBV20-1 and TRBJ2-5; 11 positions match TRBD2. CDR1 is DFQATT, CDR2 SNEGSKA, per germline (reference sequence). Trimming cost V 5 bases and J 2 bases; bases outside gene matches: 7. This CDR3 has 15 amino acids. The CDR3 protein is CSAASASGRQETQYF. Here the CDR3 DNA reads TGCAGTGCTGCCTCGGCTAGCGGGAGGCAAGAGACCCAGTACTTC.

This clonotype showed up many times. V gene TRBV7-8 combines with J gene TRBJ1-2, with D possibly TRBD1 on 6 matching bases. CDR1 and CDR2 from the germline V gene are SGHVS and FQNEAQ. V lost 1 base and J lost 4, with 13 bases in between. The CDR3 has 15 residues. The CDR3 DNA follows: TGTGCCAGCAGCTTAGTTGCAGGGGAAGGCTATGGCTACACCTTC. It encodes CASSLVAGEGYGYTF.

This clonotype was seen repeatedly, ten times or more. The chain has TRBV7-8 and TRBJ1-4; D might be TRBD1 (5 bases). The germline CDR1 and CDR2 sequences are SGHVS and FQNEAQ. The V end was cut by 1 base, the J end by 4 bases, with 7 bases between. CDR3 size: 14 residues. Here the CDR3 reads CASSLGGDNEKLFF. CDR3 bases: TGTGCCAGCAGCTTAGGAGGGGATAATGAAAAACTGTTTTTT.